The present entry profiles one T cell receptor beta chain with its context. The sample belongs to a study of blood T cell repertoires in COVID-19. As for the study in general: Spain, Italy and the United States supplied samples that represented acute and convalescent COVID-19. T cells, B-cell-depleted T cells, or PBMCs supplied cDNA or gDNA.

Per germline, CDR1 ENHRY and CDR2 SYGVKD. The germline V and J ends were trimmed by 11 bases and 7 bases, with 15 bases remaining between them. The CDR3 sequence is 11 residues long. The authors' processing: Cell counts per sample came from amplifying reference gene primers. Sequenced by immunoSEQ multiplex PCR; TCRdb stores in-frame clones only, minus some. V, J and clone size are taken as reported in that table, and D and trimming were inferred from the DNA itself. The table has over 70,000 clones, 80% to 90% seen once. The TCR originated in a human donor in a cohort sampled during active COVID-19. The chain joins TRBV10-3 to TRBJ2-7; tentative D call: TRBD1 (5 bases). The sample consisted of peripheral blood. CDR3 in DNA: TGTGCCGCAGGGCCCGAGTTGGAGCAGTACTTC. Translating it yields CAAGPELEQYF.